The text below deals with one T cell receptor (beta chain). This sample is drawn from a study of blood T cell repertoires in COVID-19. Background on the study: PBMCs, B-cell-depleted T cells, or T cells were the source of the cDNA or gDNA that made up the material.

The length of the CDR3 is 13 residues. Germline-derived CDR1 and CDR2 are SGHKS and YYEKEE (reference sequence). Trimming took 3 bases from V and 6 from J; bases not matched to a gene: 2. TCRdb keeps only in-frame clones here, not all; method: immunoSEQ multiplex PCR. This table holds about 280,000 clones, around 90% found once. The chain employs TRBV5-5 and TRBJ1-2; 10 bases align to TRBD1. Material for sequencing was peripheral blood. The clonotype originates from a woman in her forties or fifties who had recovered from COVID-19. The CDR3 nucleotides are TGTGCCAGCAGCTGGGGACAGGGGAATGGCTACACCTTC. It yields the protein CASSWGQGNGYTF.